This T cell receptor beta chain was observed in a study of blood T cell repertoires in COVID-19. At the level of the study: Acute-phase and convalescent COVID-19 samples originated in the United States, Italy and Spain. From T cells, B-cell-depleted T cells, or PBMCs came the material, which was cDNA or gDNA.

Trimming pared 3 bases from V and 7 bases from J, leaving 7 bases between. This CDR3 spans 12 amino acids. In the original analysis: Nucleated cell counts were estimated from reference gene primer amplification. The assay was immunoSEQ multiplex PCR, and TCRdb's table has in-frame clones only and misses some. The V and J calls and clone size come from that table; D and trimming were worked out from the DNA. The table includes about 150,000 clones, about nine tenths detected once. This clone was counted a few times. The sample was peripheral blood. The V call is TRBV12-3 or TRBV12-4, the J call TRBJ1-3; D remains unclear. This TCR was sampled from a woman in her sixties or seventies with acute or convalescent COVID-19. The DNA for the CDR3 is TGTGCCAGCAGTTTTTCAGTGAACACCATATATTTT. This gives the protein CASSFSVNTIYF.